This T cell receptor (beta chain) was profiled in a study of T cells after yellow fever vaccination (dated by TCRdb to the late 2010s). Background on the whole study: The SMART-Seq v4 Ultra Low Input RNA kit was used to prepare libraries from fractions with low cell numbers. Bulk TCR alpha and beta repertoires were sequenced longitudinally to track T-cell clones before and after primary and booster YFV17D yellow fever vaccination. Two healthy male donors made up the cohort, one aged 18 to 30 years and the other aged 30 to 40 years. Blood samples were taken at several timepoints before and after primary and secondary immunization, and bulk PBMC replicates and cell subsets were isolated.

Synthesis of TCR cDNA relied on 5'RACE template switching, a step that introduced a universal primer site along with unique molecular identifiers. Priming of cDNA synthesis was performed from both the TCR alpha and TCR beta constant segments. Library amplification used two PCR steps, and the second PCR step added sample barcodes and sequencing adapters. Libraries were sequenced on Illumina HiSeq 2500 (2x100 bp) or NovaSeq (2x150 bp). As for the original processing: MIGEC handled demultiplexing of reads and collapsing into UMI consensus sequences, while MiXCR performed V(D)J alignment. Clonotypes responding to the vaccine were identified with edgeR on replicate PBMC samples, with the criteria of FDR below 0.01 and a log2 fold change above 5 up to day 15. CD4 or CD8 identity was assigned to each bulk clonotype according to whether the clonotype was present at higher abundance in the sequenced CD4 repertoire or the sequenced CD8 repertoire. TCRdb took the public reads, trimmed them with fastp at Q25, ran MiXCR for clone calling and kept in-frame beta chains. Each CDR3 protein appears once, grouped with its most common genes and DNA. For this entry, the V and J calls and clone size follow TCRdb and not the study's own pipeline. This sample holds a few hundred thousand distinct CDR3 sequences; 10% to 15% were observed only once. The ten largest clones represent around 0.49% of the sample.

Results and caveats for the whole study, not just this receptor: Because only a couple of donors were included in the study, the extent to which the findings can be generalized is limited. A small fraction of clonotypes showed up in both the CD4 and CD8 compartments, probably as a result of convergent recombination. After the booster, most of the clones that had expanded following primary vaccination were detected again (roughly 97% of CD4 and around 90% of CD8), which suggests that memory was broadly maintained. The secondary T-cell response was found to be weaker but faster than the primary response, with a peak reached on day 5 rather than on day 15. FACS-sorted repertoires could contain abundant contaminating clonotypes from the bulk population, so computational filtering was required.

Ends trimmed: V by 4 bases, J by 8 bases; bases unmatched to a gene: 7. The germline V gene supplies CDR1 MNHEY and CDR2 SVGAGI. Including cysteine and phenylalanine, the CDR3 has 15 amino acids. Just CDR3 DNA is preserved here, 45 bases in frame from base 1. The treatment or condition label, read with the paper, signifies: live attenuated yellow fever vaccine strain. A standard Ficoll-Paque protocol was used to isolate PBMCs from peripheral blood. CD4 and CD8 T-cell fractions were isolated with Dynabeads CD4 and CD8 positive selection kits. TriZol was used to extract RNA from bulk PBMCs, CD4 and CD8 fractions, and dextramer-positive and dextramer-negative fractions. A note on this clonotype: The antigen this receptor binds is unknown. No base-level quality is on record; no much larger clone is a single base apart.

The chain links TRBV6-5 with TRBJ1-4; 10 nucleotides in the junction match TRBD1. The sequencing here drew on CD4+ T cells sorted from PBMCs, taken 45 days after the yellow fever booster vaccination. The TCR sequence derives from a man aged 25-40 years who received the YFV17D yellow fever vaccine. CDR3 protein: CASSSRQGAGEKLFF. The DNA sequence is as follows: TGTGCCAGCAGTTCCCGACAGGGGGCGGGAGAAAAACTGTTTTTT.